Following are 18 T cell receptor beta chains from one sample sequenced in a study of T-cell memory formation after mild COVID-19 (dated by TCRdb to the early 2020s). Receptor libraries were prepared by 5' RACE. Sequencing took place on an Illumina NovaSeq 6000. Clones were called with MiXCR by TCRdb after fastp trimmed the public reads at Q25, and only in-frame beta chains were retained. Here each entry gathers all rows of one CDR3 protein and keeps the most common genes and DNA. In all, the sample holds about 470,000 distinct CDR3 sequences, and about 23% of those were seen once. Around 12% of the sample lies in the top ten. The source material was PBMCs or a T cell subset sorted from them (not recorded which). The source of these receptors is an adult woman who had mild COVID-19 (a few samples of this study predate the infection). The sample titles of this study are shuffled in the database, so cell type and time point are left out; the donor was told from shared clones.

This clonotype appeared a few times. CDR3 region: CSAERGSEQYF. In nucleotides, the CDR3 is TGCAGCGCTGAGAGGGGGAGCGAGCAGTACTTC. The chain is built from TRBV29-1 and TRBJ2-7; D perhaps matches TRBD1 (6 bases). Trimming pared 7 bases from V and 6 bases from J, leaving 13 bases between. Germline-derived CDR1 and CDR2 are SQVTM and ANQGSEA. The CDR3 runs to 11 residues.

There are many counts of this clonotype. The gene calls are TRBV15 and TRBJ2-3, with D perhaps matching TRBD2 (7 bases). CDR1 is LNHNV and CDR2 is YYDKDF in the germline V gene (reference sequence). The CDR3 runs to 16 residues. V lost 4 bases, J lost 2 bases, and 16 bases lay in between. Written as DNA, the CDR3 is TGTGCCACCAGCAAAGGGGGGGGCAGGTCCACAGATACGCAGTATTTT. It is translated as CATSKGGGRSTDTQYF.

The V call is TRBV19, the J call TRBJ2-2; TRBD2 matches 8 bases. CDR1 and CDR2 (germline): LNHDA, SQIVND (reference sequence). The CDR3 has 15 amino acids. V lost 7 bases, J lost 6 bases, and 10 bases stayed unmatched. CDR3 in amino acids: CASIKAGVGAGELFF. Here the CDR3 DNA reads TGTGCCAGTATCAAAGCGGGAGTCGGGGCCGGGGAGCTGTTTTTT.

The V call is TRBV20-1, the J call TRBJ2-7; D is possibly TRBD2 (6 bases). The ends were cut back, 3 bases at V and 7 bases at J, with 16 bases in the middle. CDR1 is DFQATT and CDR2 is SNEGSKA in the germline V gene (reference sequence). The CDR3 covers 13 residues. CDR3: CSASKGLGEEQYF. Here the CDR3 DNA reads TGCAGTGCTAGCAAGGGACTTGGGGAAGAGCAGTACTTC.

This clonotype came up many times. This rearrangement joins TRBV7-2 to TRBJ1-6, with D possibly matching TRBD1 (6 bases). The CDR3 is made up of 18 amino acids. Germline CDR1 reads SGHTA; CDR2 reads FQGNSA. The V end was cut by 5 bases, the J end by 2 bases, with 19 bases between. The CDR3 reads CASSDRPGAMAYNSPLHF. The CDR3 DNA reads TGTGCCAGCAGCGATCGGCCAGGGGCAATGGCCTATAATTCACCCCTCCACTTT.

This clonotype has a handful of counts. V is TRBV4-1 and J is TRBJ2-6, with a weak D call TRBD1 (6 bases). The germline V gene has CDR1 MGHRA and CDR2 YSYEKL. The CDR3 totals 17 residues. Trimming removed 3 bases from V and 4 bases from J, with 16 bases in between. The CDR3 DNA follows: TGCGCCAGCAGCCAGGTAACAGGGATGAGCGGGGCCAACGTCCTGACTTTC. Residues: CASSQVTGMSGANVLTF.

The chain has TRBV6-6 and TRBJ2-7; 8 bases line up with TRBD2. V dropped 6 bases and J dropped 2; count of bases not matched to a gene: 9. CDR1 and CDR2 (germline): MNHNY, SVGAGI (reference sequence). The CDR3 consists of 15 residues. CDR3 sequence reads: CASSRWRGDTYEQYF. The CDR3 DNA follows: TGTGCCAGCAGCCGCTGGCGGGGGGACACCTACGAGCAGTACTTC.

This clonotype was detected only a few times. V usage is TRBV29-1 and J usage is TRBJ2-7; 7 bases align to TRBD1. With 7 bases clipped from V and 2 bases from J, the junction kept 5 bases outside the gene matches. The CDR3 contains 12 residues. Germline-derived CDR1 and CDR2 are SQVTM and ANQGSEA. DNA of the CDR3: TGCAGCGCCTTGACAGGGACCTACGAGCAGTACTTC. Its translation: CSALTGTYEQYF.

The CDR3 spells CASSLAGVEPQHF. In DNA form, the CDR3 reads TGCGCCAGCAGCTTGGCCGGCGTAGAGCCCCAGCATTTT. This chain links TRBV5-1 with TRBJ1-5; D gene ambiguous. Trimming pared 0 bases from V and 8 bases from J, leaving 9 bases between. Germline values: CDR1 SGHRS, CDR2 YFSETQ. The CDR3 runs to 13 residues. The full variable domain, with the rest looked up from reference TRBV5-1 and TRBJ1-5, is KAGVTQTPRYLIKTRGQQVTLSCSPISGHRSVSWYQQTPGQGLQFLFEYFSETQRNKGNFPGRFSGRQFSNSRSEMNVSTLELGDSALYLCASSLAGVEPQHFGDGTRLSIL.

The CDR3 spells CASSLATAGAGYTF. DNA of the CDR3: TGTGCCAGCAGCTTGGCGACGGCGGGGGCTGGCTACACCTTC. The chain employs TRBV5-4 and TRBJ1-2; D is perhaps TRBD1 (6 bases). The germline V gene encodes CDR1 SGHNT and CDR2 YYREEE (reference sequence). Trimming took 0 bases from V and 7 from J, leaving 13 bases between them. This CDR3 is 14 amino acids long.

This clonotype showed up just a few times. This sequence joins TRBV18 and TRBJ2-1; TRBD1 is a possible D gene (5 bases). The CDR3 covers 15 residues. V lost 2 bases and J lost 8, with 16 bases in between. Germline V gives CDR1 KGHSH, CDR2 LQKENI. CDR3 nucleotide sequence: TGTGCCAGCTCACCAATGACAGTCCGCGAGGATGAGCAGTTCTTC. It encodes CASSPMTVREDEQFF.

This chain connects TRBV6-5 to TRBJ2-1, with TRBD2 matching over 9 bases. With V trimmed by 1 base and J by 3 bases, 1 base remained unmatched. The germline V gene has CDR1 MNHEY and CDR2 SVGAGI. The CDR3 spans 15 residues. The CDR3 sequence: CASSYLRGGYNEQFF. CDR3 sequence (DNA): TGTGCCAGCAGTTACTTGCGGGGGGGCTACAATGAGCAGTTCTTC.

V gene TRBV29-1 combines with J gene TRBJ2-7, with TRBD2 matching over 9 bases. CDR1 is SQVTM and CDR2 is ANQGSEA in the germline V gene. V lost 2 bases to trimming and J lost 3 bases; unmatched junction nucleotides: 8. The length of the CDR3 is 15 residues. CDR3 sequence: CSVEISSGGFYEQYF. CDR3 bases: TGCAGCGTTGAAATAAGCAGCGGGGGGTTCTACGAGCAGTACTTC.

The chain couples TRBV12-3 or TRBV12-4 to TRBJ2-1; 11 positions agree with TRBD2. The CDR3 consists of 17 residues. Trimming at V came to 6 bases and at J to 2 bases, leaving 9 bases not matched to a gene. The chain's CDR3 is CASSPGSGGAPYNEQFF. CDR3 coding DNA: TGTGCCAGCAGCCCCGGTAGCGGGGGGGCCCCCTACAATGAGCAGTTCTTC.

This clonotype was picked up a small number of times. The gene calls are TRBV7-8 and TRBJ1-1; 7 nucleotides line up with TRBD1. After removal of 2 bases from V and 7 bases from J, the junction contained 10 bases not matched to a gene. CDR1 is SGHVS, CDR2 FQNEAQ, per germline. This CDR3 region has 15 residues. CDR3 sequence reads: CASSLSPRTGGEAFF. CDR3 nucleotide sequence: TGTGCCAGCAGCTTATCCCCCCGGACAGGAGGTGAAGCTTTCTTT. The whole variable domain, filled in from reference TRBV7-8 and TRBJ1-1, reads GAGVSQSPRYKVAKRGQDVALRCDPISGHVSLFWYQQALGQGPEFLTYFQNEAQLDKSGLPSDRFFAERPEGSVSTLKIQRTQQEDSAVYLCASSLSPRTGGEAFFGQGTRLTVV.

This sequence joins TRBV6-5 and TRBJ2-7, with TRBD2 as a possible D gene (5 bases). Per germline, CDR1 MNHEY and CDR2 SVGAGI. The CDR3 runs 12 residues. V was pared by 6 bases and J by 3 bases, with 9 bases between. CDR3 in DNA: TGTGCCAGCAGGCAACTAGGCTACGAGCAGTACTTC. Protein sequence: CASRQLGYEQYF.

This clonotype was observed a few times. The gene calls are TRBV3-1 and TRBJ2-4; 12 nucleotides match TRBD2. The CDR3 has 17 amino acids. Trimming at V came to 0 bases and at J to 15 bases, leaving 15 bases not matched to a gene. Germline CDR1 LGHDT, CDR2 YNNKEL (reference sequence). The CDR3 is CASSQDHPTLAGGPTYF. The CDR3 DNA sequence: TGTGCCAGCAGCCAAGATCATCCTACCCTAGCGGGAGGGCCCACGTACTTC.

This chain uses TRBV11-2 with TRBJ1-5; TRBD1 might be the D (5 bases). V lost 2 bases and J 4 bases, leaving 18 bases between the germline ends. The CDR3 length is 17 residues. Germline V gene data show CDR1 as SGHAT and CDR2 as FQNNGV. CDR3 sequence reads: CASSLNSAAPGNQPQHF. CDR3 in DNA: TGTGCCAGCAGCTTAAATTCGGCCGCCCCAGGGAATCAGCCCCAGCATTTT.